Listed here is a single T cell receptor beta chain. Treatment: randomized to nivolumab then ipilimumab (arm A) or the reverse (arm B). No patient had prior DNA-damaging chemotherapy. Live CD3+CD8+ CD19− CD56− cells were sorted from PBMCs. The sample belongs to a study of sequential checkpoint blockade in melanoma. V dropped 0 bases and J dropped 6; count of bases not matched to a gene: 9. CDR1 LGHNA and CDR2 YSLEER come from the germline V gene. This CDR3 comprises 17 residues. Assay: immunoSEQ multiplex PCR; the TCRdb copy retains only in-frame clones and omits some. The sample shows some 11,000 clones, around 74% of them seen only once.

The sample here was CD8+ T cells sorted from blood (inferred from file names), taken from a patient given nivolumab and ipilimumab in sequence. The genes are TRBV4-3 and TRBJ2-2; 8 nucleotides match TRBD2. This clonotype was sampled from a human donor with melanoma. The DNA for the CDR3 is TGCGCCAGCAGCCAAGATGTACTAGCGGACTCTTCCGGGGAGCTGTTTTTT. Translating gives CASSQDVLADSSGELFF.